This TCR beta chain derives from a study of OX40 agonist ivuxolimab in advanced cancers. Study overall: The patients' treatment was ivuxolimab, an agonistic anti-OX40 (CD134) antibody. Whole-study results and caveats: Within 6 weeks, CD4+ and CD8+ blood T cells expanded clonally at 0.1 to 3.0 mg/kg.

A remark on this clone: Its antigen remains unknown.

Sequencing was performed with immunoSEQ multiplex PCR; in TCRdb, only in-frame clones are kept and a portion is missing. The table shows about 70,000 clones, with 65% to 85% occurring only once. The germline V gene encodes CDR1 SGHTA and CDR2 FQGTGA. V gave up 5 bases and J gave up 5 bases, with 6 bases separating them. The CDR3 is 12 residues long. The rearrangement uses TRBV7-3 and TRBJ2-2; D is unclear. Sequencing used CD4+ or CD8+ T cells sorted from blood, obtained in a trial of the OX40 agonist ivuxolimab. The receptor was isolated from an adult with an advanced solid tumor such as melanoma, head and neck, liver or kidney cancer. The CDR3 is CASSPPTGELFF. The CDR3 nucleotides read TGTGCCAGCAGCCCCCCTACCGGGGAGCTGTTTTTT.